This entry lists 32 T cell receptor beta chains sequenced from one sample in a study of CD8+ T cells in alopecia areata. Following extraction, RNA underwent reverse transcription to cDNA, which served as the sequencing template. Sequencing was performed with immunoSEQ multiplex PCR; in TCRdb, only in-frame clones are kept and a portion is missing. This table holds 95,000 to 110,000 clones, 45% to 60% found once. Sequencing was performed on CD4+ T cells sorted from blood. These receptors came from a human donor in good health.

This clone was detected only a few times. The rearrangement joins TRBV2 to TRBJ2-3, with 7 nucleotides matching TRBD2. The V segment lost 7 bases and the J segment 5 bases; nucleotides outside the gene matches: 3. Germline CDR1 reads SNHLY; CDR2 reads FYNNEI. There are 12 residues in the CDR3. The CDR3 sequence is CASTTSVDTQYF. In nucleotides, the CDR3 is TGTGCCAGCACAACTAGCGTAGATACGCAGTATTTT.

V usage is TRBV25-1 and J usage is TRBJ2-1; 8 bases agree with TRBD2. The CDR3 sequence is 16 residues long. V lost 7 bases, J lost 2 bases, and 10 bases stayed unmatched. Germline V gene sequence: CDR1 MGHDK, CDR2 SYGVNS. CDR3 coding DNA: TGTGCCAGCAACCCTGAGGGCGGGGGGCCCTACAATGAGCAGTTCTTC. It specifies CASNPEGGGPYNEQFF.

With respect to this clone: A single base separates this from a much larger clone, so it may be a read error. V usage is TRBV7-2 and J usage is TRBJ2-3; D gene uncertain. Trimming cost V 3 bases and J 5 bases, with 3 bases left between them. The length of the CDR3 is 11 residues. The germline V gene has CDR1 SGHTA and CDR2 FQGNSA. The CDR3 loop reads CASSFRDTQYF. CDR3 bases: TGTGCCAGCAGCTTTAGAGATACGCAGTATTTT.

This clone occurred a few times. V and J are TRBV19 and TRBJ2-7; 8 bases fit TRBD1. V lost 8 bases to trimming and J lost 1 base; unmatched junction nucleotides: 7. The CDR3 sequence is 14 residues long. Germline loops: CDR1 LNHDA, CDR2 SQIVND (reference sequence). CDR3 sequence reads: CASRPQGGSYEQYF. CDR3 nucleotide sequence: TGTGCCAGTCGACCACAGGGGGGATCCTACGAGCAGTACTTC.

The chain recombines TRBV29-1 with TRBJ2-1; no definite D call. The germline V gene has CDR1 SQVTM and CDR2 ANQGSEA. The V end was cut by 8 bases, the J end by 7 bases, with 15 bases between. This CDR3 comprises 12 residues. The CDR3 spells CSSDGLTNEQFF. The CDR3 DNA reads as TGCAGCAGTGACGGTCTAACTAATGAGCAGTTCTTC.

V usage is TRBV28 and J usage is TRBJ1-5, with a weak D call TRBD1 (6 bases). The CDR3 length is 14 residues. V gave up 7 bases and J gave up 3 bases, with 13 bases separating them. Germline CDR1 is MDHEN and CDR2 is SYDVKM. This CDR3 reads CASKLDRSNQPQHF. Written as DNA, the CDR3 is TGTGCCAGCAAACTCGACAGGTCCAATCAGCCCCAGCATTTT.

This sequence joins TRBV29-1 and TRBJ2-3; D unclear. The ends were cut back, 6 bases at V and 2 bases at J, with 12 bases in the middle. The CDR3 contains 13 residues. Germline V CDR1 and CDR2: SQVTM, ANQGSEA. CDR3 nucleotide sequence: TGCAGCGTCCGGAGATCTTCCACAGATACGCAGTATTTT. As protein: CSVRRSSTDTQYF.

This chain links TRBV28 with TRBJ1-6; D may be TRBD1 (5 bases). The CDR3 spans 12 residues. CDR1 is MDHEN and CDR2 is SYDVKM in the germline V gene. V lost 11 bases and J 14 bases, leaving 19 bases between the germline ends. The DNA for the CDR3 is TGTGCCGTCGCCCGGCAGGGTAATTCCCTCCACTTT. Protein: CAVARQGNSLHF.

The V gene is TRBV29-1, the J gene TRBJ2-7; 8 bases line up with TRBD1. The length of the CDR3 is 12 residues. In germline, CDR1 is SQVTM, CDR2 ANQGSEA. V lost 7 bases, J lost 1 base, and 3 bases stayed unmatched. The CDR3 sequence: CSDGQGSYEQYF. The DNA for the CDR3 is TGCAGCGATGGACAGGGTTCCTACGAGCAGTACTTC.

The chain employs TRBV4-1 and TRBJ2-2, with D hard to call. V was shortened by 4 bases and J by 1 base, with 7 bases between the two germline ends. The CDR3 consists of 14 residues. CDR1 is MGHRA and CDR2 is YSYEKL in the germline V gene. The CDR3 nucleotides are TGCGCCAGCAGCCGAGAATTGAACACCGGGGAGCTGTTTTTT. This codes for CASSRELNTGELFF.

V usage is TRBV4-2 and J usage is TRBJ2-1, with 11 bases aligning to TRBD2. CDR1 is LGHNA and CDR2 is YNFKEQ in the germline V gene. This CDR3 comprises 16 residues. Unmatched junction bases numbered 9, after V lost 3 bases and J lost 8 bases. The CDR3 DNA follows: TGTGCCAGCAGCCATTCCGGGACTAGCGGCCTCCATGAGCAGTTCTTC. It yields the protein CASSHSGTSGLHEQFF.

The chain carries TRBV6-5 and TRBJ2-1, with 8 bases fitting TRBD1. Per the germline V gene, CDR1 is MNHEY and CDR2 is SVGAGI. The V and J ends lost 6 bases and 6 bases, in that order; junction bases with no gene match: 10. This CDR3 contains 15 residues. CDR3 DNA: TGTGCCAGCAGGACAGGGGCCCTTCGCTCCAATGAGCAGTTCTTC. Translating it yields CASRTGALRSNEQFF.

The chain combines TRBV30 with TRBJ1-2; TRBD1 matches at 7 bases. V was clipped by 4 bases and J by 2 bases; unmatched bases: 7. The CDR3 has 14 amino acids. Germline CDR1 and CDR2: GTSNPN and SVGIG (reference sequence). Here the CDR3 reads CAWTGTAINYGYTF. The DNA of the CDR3 is TGTGCCTGGACCGGGACAGCGATAAACTATGGCTACACCTTC.

The chain combines TRBV4-2 with TRBJ2-3; D is perhaps TRBD2 (7 bases). V was trimmed by 3 bases and J by 0 bases, leaving 19 bases between them. This CDR3 contains 18 residues. Germline-derived CDR1 and CDR2 are LGHNA and YNFKEQ. CDR3 amino acids: CASSQTARGAVSTDTQYF. CDR3 in DNA: TGTGCCAGCAGCCAGACGGCCCGGGGGGCAGTTAGCACAGATACGCAGTATTTT.

This clone turned up a few times. The gene calls are TRBV10-3 and TRBJ2-1; D may be TRBD2 (5 bases). V lost 6 bases and J 10 bases, leaving 19 bases between the germline ends. Looked up from germline, CDR1 is ENHRY and CDR2 is SYGVKD. The CDR3 runs 14 residues. In DNA form, the CDR3 reads TGTGCCATCAGCCCGGGGTCCCCCAGTTACGAGCAGTTCTTC. This encodes CAISPGSPSYEQFF.

This clone was detected a few times. The CDR3 is CASRQFRRGDTEAFF. The DNA of the CDR3 is TGTGCCAGTCGCCAATTTCGGCGCGGTGACACTGAAGCTTTCTTT. The chain carries TRBV19 and TRBJ1-1; D unclear. The V end was cut by 8 bases, the J end by 3 bases, with 19 bases between. The CDR3 is 15 amino acids. Germline V gives CDR1 LNHDA, CDR2 SQIVND (reference sequence).

The chain joins TRBV7-2 to TRBJ1-5, with D maybe TRBD1 (5 bases). Per the germline V gene, CDR1 is SGHTA and CDR2 is FQGNSA. The CDR3 spans 15 residues. With 3 bases removed from V and 3 bases from J, the gap between germline ends came to 12 bases. CDR3 amino acids: CASSFGGSTNQPQHF. The CDR3 region has the DNA TGTGCCAGCAGCTTCGGGGGGAGTACCAATCAGCCCCAGCATTTT.

This chain uses TRBV7-2 with TRBJ2-3, with D possibly matching TRBD2 (6 bases). Between the trimmed V and J ends, which lost 6 bases and 1 base, there was a span of 20 bases. The CDR3 covers 17 residues. CDR1 SGHTA and CDR2 FQGNSA come from the germline V gene. This chain's CDR3 is CASSKFLRASGTDTQYF. The DNA of the CDR3 is TGTGCCAGCAGTAAATTCCTAAGGGCTAGCGGCACAGATACGCAGTATTTT.

The chain couples TRBV30 to TRBJ2-1; no clear D. V lost 1 base, J lost 6 bases, and 10 bases lay in between. The CDR3 runs 13 residues. Looked up from germline, CDR1 is GTSNPN and CDR2 is SVGIG (reference sequence). CDR3 sequence (DNA): TGTGCCTGGAGTGAAGGCGGTGGCAATGAGCAGTTCTTC. This sequence encodes CAWSEGGGNEQFF. Supplemented by reference TRBV30 and TRBJ2-1, the full variable domain reads SQTIHQWPATLVQPVGSPLSLECTVEGTSNPNLYWYRQAAGRGLQLLFYSVGIGQISSEVPQNLSASRPQDRQFILSSKKLLLSDSGFYLCAWSEGGGNEQFFGPGTRLTVL.

The chain employs TRBV4-2 and TRBJ2-5, with D unresolved. Germline loops: CDR1 LGHNA, CDR2 YNFKEQ. The CDR3 totals 14 residues. Trimming left V 0 bases short and J 5 bases short, with 10 bases between. The CDR3 nucleotides are TGTGCCAGCAGCCAAGATGTCCAGCCGGAGACCCAGTACTTC. This sequence encodes CASSQDVQPETQYF.

The V and J genes are TRBV30 and TRBJ1-2; TRBD1 aligns across 9 bases. Germline trimming cut 2 bases from V and 7 bases from J; bases unmatched to any gene: 8. The CDR3 loop spans 14 amino acids. Germline V gene lookup returns CDR1 GTSNPN and CDR2 SVGIG (reference sequence). The CDR3 is CAWSRGQGRGGYTF. CDR3 nucleotide sequence: TGTGCCTGGAGTAGAGGACAGGGGAGGGGTGGCTACACCTTC.

This clone turned up a few times. The chain couples TRBV7-2 to TRBJ2-4; D is ambiguous. V was shortened by 5 bases and J by 0 bases, with 8 bases between the two germline ends. Germline CDR1 SGHTA, CDR2 FQGNSA. This CDR3 contains 14 residues. Here the CDR3 DNA reads TGTGCCAGCAGCCCGGAAATAGCCAAAAACATTCAGTACTTC. This translates into CASSPEIAKNIQYF.

The rearrangement uses TRBV7-2 and TRBJ2-4; D remains unclear. The CDR3 has 16 amino acids. Trimming cost V 1 base and J 0 bases, with 10 bases left between them. The V gene's germline CDR1 is SGHTA and CDR2 FQGNSA. The CDR3 sequence is CASSLVHGIAKNIQYF. CDR3 nucleotide sequence: TGTGCCAGCAGCTTAGTACATGGGATAGCCAAAAACATTCAGTACTTC.

The sample holds a few counts of this clone. V gene TRBV4-2 combines with J gene TRBJ1-5; maybe TRBD1 (5 bases). Trimming left V 0 bases short and J 5 bases short, with 11 bases between. CDR3 size: 15 residues. From germline, CDR1 is LGHNA and CDR2 YNFKEQ. CDR3: CASSQDGGGDQPQHF. DNA for the CDR3: TGTGCCAGCAGCCAAGATGGGGGAGGGGATCAGCCCCAGCATTTT.

The gene calls are TRBV9 and TRBJ2-5; TRBD2 matches at 12 bases. The CDR3 extends over 16 amino acids. After removal of 4 bases from V and 2 bases from J, the junction contained 6 bases not matched to a gene. Germline assignment: CDR1 SGDLS and CDR2 YYNGEE. The CDR3: CASSIGLAGLQETQYF. DNA of the CDR3: TGTGCCAGCAGCATAGGACTAGCGGGGCTTCAAGAGACCCAGTACTTC.

The chain couples TRBV18 to TRBJ2-6; no reliable D call. Deletions cut 0 bases from V and 1 base from J, with 10 bases between. This CDR3 has 17 residues. Germline V gene data show CDR1 as KGHSH and CDR2 as LQKENI. CDR3 loop: CASSPPGGNSGANVLTF. For the CDR3, the DNA is TGTGCCAGCTCACCACCGGGTGGCAATTCTGGGGCCAACGTCCTGACTTTC.

This clone showed up just a few times. The V gene is TRBV29-1, the J gene TRBJ1-5, with TRBD1 matching 7 bases. CDR3 length: 14 residues. The V gene's germline CDR1 is SQVTM and CDR2 ANQGSEA. V shed 4 bases, J shed 2 bases, and the junction held 5 bases outside the gene matches. This CDR3 reads CSVVETGRNQPQHF. CDR3 coding DNA: TGCAGCGTTGTCGAGACAGGGCGCAATCAGCCCCAGCATTTT.

The V gene is TRBV5-1, the J gene TRBJ1-1; D gene unclear. The germline V and J ends were trimmed by 3 bases and 2 bases, with 2 bases remaining between them. Germline CDR1 and CDR2: SGHRS and YFSETQ. CDR3 size: 11 residues. Written as DNA, the CDR3 is TGCGCCAGCAGCTCTAACACTGAAGCTTTCTTT. Amino acid sequence: CASSSNTEAFF.

The genes are TRBV5-6 and TRBJ1-5; perhaps TRBD1 as D (6 bases). Trimming removed 4 bases from V and 5 bases from J, with 10 bases in between. The CDR3 totals 13 residues. Germline lookup yields CDR1 SGHDT and CDR2 YYEEEE. In DNA, the CDR3 is TGTGCCAGCAGCGCAAACAGGGATCAGCCCCAGCATTTT. It codes for CASSANRDQPQHF.

This clone was picked up a small number of times. The chain couples TRBV28 to TRBJ2-1; 8 bases line up with TRBD1. CDR1 and CDR2 (germline): MDHEN, SYDVKM. This CDR3 contains 15 residues. V shed 7 bases, J shed 9 bases, and the junction held 14 bases outside the gene matches. The CDR3 spells CASITQGAPDAEQFF. DNA of the CDR3: TGTGCCAGCATTACTCAGGGGGCACCCGACGCTGAGCAGTTCTTC.

This clone was counted between two and nine times. The rearrangement links TRBV7-6 to TRBJ2-5; 8 bases are shared with TRBD2. The CDR3 has 14 amino acids. After removal of 1 base from V and 5 bases from J, the junction contained 3 bases not matched to a gene. In germline, CDR1 is SGHVS, CDR2 FNYEAQ. CDR3 amino acids: CASSLVAGLETQYF. The CDR3 region has the DNA TGTGCCAGCAGCTTAGTAGCGGGGCTGGAGACCCAGTACTTC.

This clone was detected only a few times. The chain employs TRBV25-1 and TRBJ2-7; TRBD1 matches at 10 bases. From germline, CDR1 is MGHDK and CDR2 SYGVNS. This CDR3 region has 15 residues. Trimming cost V 4 bases and J 0 bases; bases outside gene matches: 3. CDR3 sequence reads: CASSAGQGSSYEQYF. The CDR3 nucleotides read TGTGCCAGCAGTGCGGGACAGGGGAGCTCCTACGAGCAGTACTTC.